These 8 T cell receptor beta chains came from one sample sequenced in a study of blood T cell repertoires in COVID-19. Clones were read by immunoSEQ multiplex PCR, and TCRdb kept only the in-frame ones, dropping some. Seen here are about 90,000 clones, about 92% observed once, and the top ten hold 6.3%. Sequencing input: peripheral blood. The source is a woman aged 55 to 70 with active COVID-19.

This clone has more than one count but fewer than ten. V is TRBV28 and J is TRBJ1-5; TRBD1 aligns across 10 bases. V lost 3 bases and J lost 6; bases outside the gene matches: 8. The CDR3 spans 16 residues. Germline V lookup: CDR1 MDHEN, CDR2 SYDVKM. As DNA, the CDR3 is TGTGCCAGCAGTTTTATGGGACAGGGGCAGCTTCAGCCCCAGCATTTT. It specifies CASSFMGQGQLQPQHF.

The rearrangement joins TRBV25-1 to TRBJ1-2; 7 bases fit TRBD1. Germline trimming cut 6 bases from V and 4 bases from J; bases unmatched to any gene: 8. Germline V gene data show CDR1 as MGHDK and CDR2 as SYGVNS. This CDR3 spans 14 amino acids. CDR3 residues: CASRQTGILYGYTF. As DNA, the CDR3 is TGTGCCAGCAGACAGACAGGGATCCTCTATGGCTACACCTTC.

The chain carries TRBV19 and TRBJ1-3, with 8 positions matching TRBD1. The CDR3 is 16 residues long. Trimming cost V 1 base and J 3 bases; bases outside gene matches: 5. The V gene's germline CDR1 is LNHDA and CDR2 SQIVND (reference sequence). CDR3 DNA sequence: TGTGCCAGTAGTATAGCCCCAGGGGGCTTTGGAAACACCATATATTTT. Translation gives CASSIAPGGFGNTIYF.

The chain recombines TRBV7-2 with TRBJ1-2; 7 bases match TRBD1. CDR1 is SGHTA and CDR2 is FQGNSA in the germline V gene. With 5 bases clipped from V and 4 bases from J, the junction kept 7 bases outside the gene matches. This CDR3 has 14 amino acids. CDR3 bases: TGTGCCAGCAGCCCTTTCAGGGGGATCTATGGCTACACCTTC. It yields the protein CASSPFRGIYGYTF.

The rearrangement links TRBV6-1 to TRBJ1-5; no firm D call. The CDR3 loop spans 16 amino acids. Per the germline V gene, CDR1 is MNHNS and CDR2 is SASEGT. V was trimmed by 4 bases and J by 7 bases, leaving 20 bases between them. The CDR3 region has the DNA TGTGCCAGCAGTGGACGATTTGAGGGTATAGGACAGCCCCAGCATTTT. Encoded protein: CASSGRFEGIGQPQHF.

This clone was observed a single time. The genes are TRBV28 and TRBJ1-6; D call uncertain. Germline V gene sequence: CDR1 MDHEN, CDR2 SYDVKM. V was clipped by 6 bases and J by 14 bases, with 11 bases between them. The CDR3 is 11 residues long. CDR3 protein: CASSKRGTLHF. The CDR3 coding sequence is TGTGCCAGCAGCAAACGAGGGACCCTCCACTTT.

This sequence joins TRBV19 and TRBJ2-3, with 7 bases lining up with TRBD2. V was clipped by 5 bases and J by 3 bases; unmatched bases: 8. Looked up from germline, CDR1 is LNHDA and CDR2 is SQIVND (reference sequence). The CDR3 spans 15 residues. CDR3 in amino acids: CASSVWGGRTDTQYF. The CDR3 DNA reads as TGTGCCAGTAGTGTGTGGGGCGGGAGAACAGATACGCAGTATTTT.

CDR3 region: CASSLDKNTEAFF. CDR3 nucleotide sequence: TGTGCCAGCAGTCTGGACAAGAACACTGAAGCTTTCTTT. This rearrangement joins TRBV2 to TRBJ1-1; TRBD1 is a possible D gene (5 bases). Germline V CDR1 and CDR2: SNHLY, FYNNEI. V lost 5 bases and J lost 1, with 8 bases in between. The CDR3 contains 13 residues.